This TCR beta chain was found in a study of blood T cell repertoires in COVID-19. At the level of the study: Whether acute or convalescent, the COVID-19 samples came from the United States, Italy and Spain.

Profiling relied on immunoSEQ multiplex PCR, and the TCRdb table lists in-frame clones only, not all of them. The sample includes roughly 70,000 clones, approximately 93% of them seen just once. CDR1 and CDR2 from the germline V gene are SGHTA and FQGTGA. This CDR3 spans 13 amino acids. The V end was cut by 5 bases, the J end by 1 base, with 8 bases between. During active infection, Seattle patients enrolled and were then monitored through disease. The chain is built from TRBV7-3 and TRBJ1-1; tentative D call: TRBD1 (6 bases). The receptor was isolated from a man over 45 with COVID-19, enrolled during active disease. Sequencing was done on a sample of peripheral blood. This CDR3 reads CASSGQPNTEAFF. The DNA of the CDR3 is TGTGCCAGCAGCGGACAGCCGAACACTGAAGCTTTCTTT. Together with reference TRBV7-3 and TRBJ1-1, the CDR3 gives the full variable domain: GAGVSQTPSNKVTEKGKYVELRCDPISGHTALYWYRQSLGQGPEFLIYFQGTGAADDSGLPNDRFFAVRPEGSVSTLKIQRTERGDSAVYLCASSGQPNTEAFFGQGTRLTVV.